This T cell receptor (beta chain) was recovered during a study of T-cell reconstitution after alpha-beta-depleted transplantation in children. This clonotype was observed many times. Its target is not known. The library targeted TCRbeta and was prepared with unique molecular identifiers. TCRdb passed the PCR reads through MiXCR, listing each CDR3 protein once. Among 330,000 or so distinct CDR3 sequences listed, over 7% were seen once. The V gene lost 2 bases and the J gene lost 3 bases, with 11 bases spanning the gap. CDR1 SGHRS and CDR2 YFSETQ come from the germline V gene. The CDR3 contains 14 residues. Study-wide points: The main origin of T-cell counts and diversity one year after transplant was newly produced T cells.

The chain employs TRBV5-1 and TRBJ2-5, with D perhaps assigned TRBD1 or TRBD2 (5 bases each). The sample here was peripheral blood, taken 360 days after TCRalphabeta/CD19-depleted stem cell transplant. This TCR derives from a female patient under 10 years old who had a stem cell transplant for Fanconi anemia, so the T cells may come from the graft donor. CDR3: CASSFRDPKETQYF. CDR3 nucleotides: TGCGCCAGCAGCTTCCGGGACCCTAAAGAGACCCAGTACTTC. The full variable domain, rest sourced from reference TRBV5-1 and TRBJ2-5, is KAGVTQTPRYLIKTRGQQVTLSCSPISGHRSVSWYQQTPGQGLQFLFEYFSETQRNKGNFPGRFSGRQFSNSRSEMNVSTLELGDSALYLCASSFRDPKETQYFGPGTRLLVL.